The TCR beta chain under discussion was sequenced for a study of OX40 agonist ivuxolimab in advanced cancers. Overall study context: A diagnosis of hepatocellular carcinoma, melanoma, renal cell or head and neck cancer was present in dose-escalation patients. A history of anti-PD-1, anti-PD-L1 or anti-CTLA-4 therapy was acceptable, and roughly 40% had some. General study findings and limits: Antigens targeted by the expanded peripheral T cells were not determined. Expanded clones tended on average to be more numerous among CD8+ T cells than CD4+.

As concerns this clone: Antigen: not known.

CDR1 is SEHNR, CDR2 FQNEAQ, per germline (reference sequence). The CDR3 contains 19 residues. Germline trimming cut 2 bases from V and 0 bases from J; bases unmatched to any gene: 12. Repertoires were generated with immunoSEQ multiplex PCR, while TCRdb's copy carries only in-frame clones and drops some. This repertoire shows around 62,000 clones, approximately 87% found once; its top ten account for 0.6% to 0.8%. The clonotype was recovered from an adult with an advanced solid tumor such as melanoma, head and neck, liver or kidney cancer. This material consisted of CD4+ or CD8+ T cells sorted from blood, taken in a trial of the OX40 agonist ivuxolimab. The chain recombines TRBV7-9 with TRBJ2-3; 9 bases line up with TRBD2. The CDR3 region is CASSLNLAGDRFSTDTQYF. Here the CDR3 DNA reads TGTGCCAGCAGCTTAAATTTAGCGGGGGATAGATTCAGCACAGATACGCAGTATTTT.